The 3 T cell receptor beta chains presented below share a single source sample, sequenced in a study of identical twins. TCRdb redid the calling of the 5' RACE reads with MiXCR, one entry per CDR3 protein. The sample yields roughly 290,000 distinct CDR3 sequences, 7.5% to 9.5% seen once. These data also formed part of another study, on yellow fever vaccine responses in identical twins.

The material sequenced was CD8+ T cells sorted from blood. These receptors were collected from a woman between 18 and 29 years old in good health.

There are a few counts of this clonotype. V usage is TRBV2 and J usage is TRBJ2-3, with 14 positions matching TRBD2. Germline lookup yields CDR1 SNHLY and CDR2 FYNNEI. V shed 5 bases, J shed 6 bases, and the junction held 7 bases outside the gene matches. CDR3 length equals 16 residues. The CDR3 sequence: CASSYRGLAGEDTQYF. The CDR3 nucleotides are TGTGCCAGCAGTTACCGGGGACTAGCGGGAGAGGATACGCAGTATTTT.

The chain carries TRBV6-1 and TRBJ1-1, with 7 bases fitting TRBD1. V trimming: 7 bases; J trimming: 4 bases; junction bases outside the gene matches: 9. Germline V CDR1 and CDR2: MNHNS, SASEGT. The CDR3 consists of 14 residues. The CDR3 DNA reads TGTGCCAGCACCGCGGACAGGATGGGCACTGAAGCTTTCTTT. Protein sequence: CASTADRMGTEAFF.

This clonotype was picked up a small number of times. In nucleotides, the CDR3 is TGTGCCAGCAGTTGGCACACAGGGCCACAGGAGACCCAGTACTTC. Translating gives CASSWHTGPQETQYF. The chain carries TRBV12-3 or TRBV12-4 and TRBJ2-5, with TRBD1 as a possible D gene (6 bases). The CDR3 sequence is 15 residues long. The V and J ends lost 4 bases and 5 bases respectively, with 17 bases between them.